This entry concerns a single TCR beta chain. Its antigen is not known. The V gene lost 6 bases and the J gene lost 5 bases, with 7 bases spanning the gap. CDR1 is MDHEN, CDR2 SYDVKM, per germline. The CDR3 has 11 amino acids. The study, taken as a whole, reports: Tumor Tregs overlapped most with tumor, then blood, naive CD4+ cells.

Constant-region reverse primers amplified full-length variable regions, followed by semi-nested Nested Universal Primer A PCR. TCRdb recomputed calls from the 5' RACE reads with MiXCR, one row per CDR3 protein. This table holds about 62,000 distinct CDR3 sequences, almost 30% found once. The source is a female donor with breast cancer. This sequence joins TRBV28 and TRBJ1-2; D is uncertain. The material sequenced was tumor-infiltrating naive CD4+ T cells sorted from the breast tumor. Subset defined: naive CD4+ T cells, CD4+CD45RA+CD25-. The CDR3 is CASSQQYGYTF. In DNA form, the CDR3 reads TGTGCCAGCAGCCAACAGTATGGCTACACCTTC.